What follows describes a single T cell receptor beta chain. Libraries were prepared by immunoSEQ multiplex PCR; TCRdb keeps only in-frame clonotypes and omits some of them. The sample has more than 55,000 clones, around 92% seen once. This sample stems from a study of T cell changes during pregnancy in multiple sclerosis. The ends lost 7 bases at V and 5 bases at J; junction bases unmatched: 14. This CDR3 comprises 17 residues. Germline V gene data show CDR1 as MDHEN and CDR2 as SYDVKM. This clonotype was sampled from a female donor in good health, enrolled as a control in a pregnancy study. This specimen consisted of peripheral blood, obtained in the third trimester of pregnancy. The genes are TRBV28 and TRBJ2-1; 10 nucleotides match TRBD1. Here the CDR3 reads CASTQFPRDRGHNEQFF. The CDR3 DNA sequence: TGTGCCAGCACCCAATTCCCCCGGGACAGGGGACACAATGAGCAGTTCTTC.